This T cell receptor beta chain emerged from a study of radiotherapy plus CTLA-4 blockade in lung cancer. Study summary: Objective responses were documented in 15% to 20% of patients, with disease control in about 28%. Study-wide points: An expansion of tumor-derived TCR clones occurred in blood after radiotherapy plus ipilimumab.

To note about this clone: Its target is unknown.

The CDR3 is 14 residues long. V lost 0 bases and J lost 0, with 5 bases in between. Germline assignment: CDR1 MNHEY and CDR2 SMNVEV (reference sequence). The method was immunoSEQ multiplex PCR; TCRdb's version includes in-frame clones alone and lacks a portion of them. This sample has around 72,000 clones, with 78% found just once. Alongside CTLA-4 blockade with ipilimumab, patients with chemo-refractory metastatic non-small-cell lung cancer received focal radiation. The starting material was peripheral blood, obtained from a patient treated with radiotherapy plus ipilimumab. This chain joins TRBV27 and TRBJ2-5; no clear D gene. This receptor was identified in a human donor with non-small cell lung cancer who had a complete response to radiotherapy plus ipilimumab. CDR3 amino acids: CASSLSGNQETQYF. The CDR3, as DNA: TGTGCCAGCAGTTTATCTGGGAACCAAGAGACCCAGTACTTC.